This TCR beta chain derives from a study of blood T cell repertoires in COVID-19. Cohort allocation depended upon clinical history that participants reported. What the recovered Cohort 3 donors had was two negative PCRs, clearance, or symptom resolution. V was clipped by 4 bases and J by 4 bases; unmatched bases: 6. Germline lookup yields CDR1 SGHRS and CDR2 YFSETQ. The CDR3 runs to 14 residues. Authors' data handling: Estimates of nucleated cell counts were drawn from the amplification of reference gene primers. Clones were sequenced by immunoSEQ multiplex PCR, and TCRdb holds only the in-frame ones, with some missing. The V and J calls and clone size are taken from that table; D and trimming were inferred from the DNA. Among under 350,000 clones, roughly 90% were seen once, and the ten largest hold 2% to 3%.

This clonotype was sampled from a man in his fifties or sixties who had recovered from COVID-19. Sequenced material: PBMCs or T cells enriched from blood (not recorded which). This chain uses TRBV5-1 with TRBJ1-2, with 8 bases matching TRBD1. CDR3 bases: TGCGCCAGCAGCGCCTCAGGGGGCAGCTATGGCTACACCTTC. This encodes CASSASGGSYGYTF.